The next 2 T cell receptor beta chains were all read from a single sample in a study of blood T cells in healthy people across ages (dated by TCRdb to between 2015 and 2016). Library preparation employed 5' RACE. The instrument was an Illumina HiSeq 2500. A second PCR of about 7 to 12 cycles was run with a J-beta primer mix and a sample-barcoded 5' primer. TCRdb handled the public reads itself, with Q25 trimming in fastp and clone calling in MiXCR, and kept productive beta chains. Every distinct CDR3 protein forms one entry, paired with its most common genes and DNA. Across this sample there are hundreds of thousands of distinct CDR3 sequences, with around 24% seen only once. The leading ten clones occupy 2.5% to 3.5% of the sample. These same data were also listed under a study on T cells of mothers and their children.

Material: blood. Receptor source: a boy younger than 18 in good health.

This clonotype turned up a few times. The V gene is TRBV10-3, the J gene TRBJ1-1; 8 positions match TRBD1. Trimming at V came to 8 bases and at J to 5 bases, leaving 7 bases not matched to a gene. Germline V gives CDR1 ENHRY, CDR2 SYGVKD. The CDR3 is 13 amino acids. The CDR3 sequence is CAIRQGRGTEAFF. In DNA form, the CDR3 reads TGTGCCATCCGACAGGGGCGAGGGACTGAAGCTTTCTTT.

The V gene is TRBV30, the J gene TRBJ1-2; D is ambiguous. V lost 5 bases and J lost 2, with 9 bases in between. Per the germline V gene, CDR1 is GTSNPN and CDR2 is SVGIG (reference sequence). This CDR3 comprises 12 residues. This CDR3 is CAWSDTNYGYTF. The CDR3 nucleotides read TGTGCCTGGTCCGACACAAACTATGGCTACACCTTC.